This record concerns one TCR beta chain sequence. Its antigen is as yet unknown. CDR1 and CDR2 from the germline V gene are KGHSH and LQKENI. The CDR3 contains 15 residues. V shed 4 bases, J shed 3 bases, and the junction held 1 base outside the gene matches. Use of 60 Vbeta and 13 Jbeta primers characterized the PCR. Profiling relied on immunoSEQ multiplex PCR, and the TCRdb table lists in-frame clones only, not all of them. The top ten hold almost 4% of the sample, which has over 250,000 clones, 86% seen once. These data originate in a study of cytomegalovirus exposure and HLA in healthy donors. Overall study: Most donors, 70% to 85% of a few hundred genotyped, fell in the Caucasian-associated ancestry cluster.

Study results and caveats: In a later analysis, an Asian-associated ancestry cluster reportedly showed fewer N-insertions than the approximately 640-donor mean. Reportedly, TCR beta sequences accurately predicted HLA-A and HLA-B alleles in most subjects. Further analysis, carried out later, found HLA-associated TCR beta chains more clonally expanded than equally common other chains.

The sequenced sample consisted of PBMCs. The chain links TRBV18 to TRBJ2-1, with TRBD2 matching over 12 bases. This clonotype originated in a man aged 35-49 years in good health and CMV-seropositive. The CDR3 nucleotides are TGTGCCAGCTCACTACTAGCGGGAGGCTACAATGAGCAGTTCTTC. Its protein is CASSLLAGGYNEQFF.